A single sample gave rise to the 3 T cell receptor beta chains below, sequenced in a study of cytomegalovirus exposure and HLA in healthy donors. 60 Vbeta and 13 Jbeta primers were used in PCR. The protocol was immunoSEQ multiplex PCR, while the TCRdb copy is restricted to in-frame clones and leaves out a portion. The sample gives around 170,000 clones, roughly 84% of which show up once; about 2.6% is in the top ten. The sequenced sample was PBMCs. These receptors came from a woman in her forties or fifties in good health and CMV-seropositive.

The chain has TRBV2 and TRBJ1-1, with 7 bases lining up with TRBD1. After removal of 6 bases from V and 8 bases from J, the junction contained 12 bases not matched to a gene. The CDR3 runs 14 residues. Germline lookup yields CDR1 SNHLY and CDR2 FYNNEI. The DNA of the CDR3 is TGTGCCAGCAGAGCACGACAGGGTACAGGGGAAGCTTTCTTT. It translates to CASRARQGTGEAFF. The complete variable domain, with remaining parts taken from reference TRBV2 and TRBJ1-1, reads EPEVTQTPSHQVTQMGQEVILRCVPISNHLYFYWYRQILGQKVEFLVSFYNNEISEKSEIFDDQFSVERPDGSNFTLKIRSTKLEDSAMYFCASRARQGTGEAFFGQGTRLTVV.

The rearrangement joins TRBV9 to TRBJ2-1; 13 positions agree with TRBD2. Unmatched junction bases numbered 8, after V lost 4 bases and J lost 4 bases. The CDR3 extends over 17 amino acids. CDR1 SGDLS and CDR2 YYNGEE come from the germline V gene. CDR3 in amino acids: CASSPPGLAGNYNEQFF. The CDR3 DNA sequence: TGTGCCAGCAGCCCCCCGGGACTAGCGGGGAATTACAATGAGCAGTTCTTC.

Regarding this clone: A read error may produce the germline difference seen at one junction end. The rearrangement uses TRBV20-1 and TRBJ1-2; TRBD1 matches 8 bases. The germline V gene has CDR1 DFQATT and CDR2 SNEGSKA (reference sequence). The length of the CDR3 is 11 residues. CDR3 protein: CSARDSQGGFF. The CDR3 DNA follows: TGCAGTGCTAGAGATTCACAGGGGGGTTTTTTC.